Below are 22 T cell receptor beta chains sequenced from a single sample in a study of T cells after yellow fever vaccination. One entry per CDR3 protein, called by TCRdb with MiXCR from the 5' RACE reads. In the table there are about 340,000 distinct CDR3 sequences, roughly an eighth of which are singletons. The sample in question was CD4+ T cells sorted from PBMCs, obtained 15 days after the yellow fever booster vaccination. The receptors were gathered from a man between 18 and 29 years old who received the YFV17D yellow fever vaccine.

This clonotype was observed a few times. The chain combines TRBV7-2 with TRBJ2-4; the D call may be TRBD1 or TRBD2 (5 bases each). Trimming cost V 2 bases and J 4 bases, with 21 bases left between them. The CDR3 spans 18 residues. Germline-derived CDR1 and CDR2 are SGHTA and FQGNSA. Here the CDR3 reads CASSLRDPKPTTKNIQYF. In DNA form, the CDR3 reads TGTGCCAGCAGCTTACGGGACCCCAAGCCCACAACTAAAAACATTCAGTACTTC.

This clonotype was detected ten times or more. The chain combines TRBV5-6 with TRBJ2-5, with 9 nucleotides matching TRBD2. This CDR3 comprises 13 residues. The V gene end was trimmed by 4 bases and the J gene end by 7 bases; junction bases not matched to a gene: 5. Germline CDR1 and CDR2: SGHDT and YYEEEE. The CDR3 region is CASSLATSGTQYF. The DNA for the CDR3 is TGTGCCAGCAGCCTTGCGACTAGCGGGACCCAGTACTTC.

V is TRBV9 and J is TRBJ1-1; 7 bases match TRBD1. V was clipped by 3 bases and J by 5 bases; unmatched bases: 4. CDR1 SGDLS and CDR2 YYNGEE come from the germline V gene. There are 13 residues in the CDR3. Here the CDR3 reads CASSEGAQTEAFF. CDR3 coding DNA: TGTGCCAGCAGCGAGGGGGCTCAAACTGAAGCTTTCTTT.

There are a few counts of this clonotype. The chain carries TRBV7-2 and TRBJ2-1; 12 bases are shared with TRBD2. The CDR3 has 15 residues. Germline V gene sequence: CDR1 SGHTA, CDR2 FQGNSA. V dropped 5 bases and J dropped 9; count of bases not matched to a gene: 8. CDR3 in DNA: TGTGCCAGCAGCCCTGCTAGCGGGGGGGGCCTTGAGCAGTTCTTC. Translating it yields CASSPASGGGLEQFF.

The chain carries TRBV12-3 or TRBV12-4 and TRBJ2-2; D is unclear. V was trimmed by 5 bases and J by 2 bases, leaving 15 bases between them. CDR3 size: 16 residues. CDR3 nucleotides: TGTGCCAGCAGTCCCAGGTCGGTGGCTAACACCGGGGAGCTGTTTTTT. Residues: CASSPRSVANTGELFF.

The V and J genes are TRBV7-6 and TRBJ2-3; D is unclear. This CDR3 is built from 15 residues. V lost 1 base, J lost 2 bases, and 10 bases lay in between. Germline V gene sequence: CDR1 SGHVS, CDR2 FNYEAQ. The CDR3 sequence: CASSLVAAYTDTQYF. The CDR3 bases are TGTGCCAGCAGCTTAGTGGCAGCTTACACAGATACGCAGTATTTT.

This clonotype has only a few counts. The rearrangement links TRBV12-3 or TRBV12-4 to TRBJ2-2; D is ambiguous. CDR3 length: 15 amino acids. Trimming pared 0 bases from V and 4 bases from J, leaving 9 bases between. CDR3 nucleotides: TGTGCCAGCAGTTTAGCGCAAGGCGTCACCGGGGAGCTGTTTTTT. This sequence encodes CASSLAQGVTGELFF.

This clonotype appeared a few times. The chain combines TRBV6-2 or TRBV6-3 with TRBJ2-5; possible D gene TRBD2, 5 bases. Trimming cost V 2 bases and J 5 bases, with 15 bases left between them. Germline V gene data show CDR1 as MNHEY and CDR2 as SVGEGT. This CDR3 is 15 amino acids long. For the CDR3, the DNA is TGTGCCAGCAGTTACGGAGGAGAGTCTAGGGAGACCCAGTACTTC. Translated: CASSYGGESRETQYF.

With regard to this clonotype: The junction shows a germline mismatch at one end, possibly a read error. The rearrangement uses TRBV28 and TRBJ2-1; 10 nucleotides align to TRBD1. This CDR3 contains 17 residues. The germline gives CDR1 MDHEN, CDR2 SYDVKM. The CDR3 DNA reads as TGTGCCTGCAGTTTCCCCCCCGGGACAGGGGCGGGGAGTGAGCAGTTCTTC. This codes for CACSFPPGTGAGSEQFF. Combining the CDR3 with reference TRBV28 and TRBJ2-1 gives the whole variable domain DVKVTQSSRYLVKRTGEKVFLECVQDMDHENMFWYRQDPGLGLRLIYFSYDVKMKEKGDIPEGYSVSREKKERFSLILESASTNQTSMYLCACSFPPGTGAGSEQFFGPGTRLTVL.

This clonotype showed up many times. The chain couples TRBV18 to TRBJ2-5; 7 nucleotides agree with TRBD2. Germline values: CDR1 KGHSH, CDR2 LQKENI. The J segment lost 2 bases and the V segment lost 8 bases, leaving 5 bases of the junction unmatched. The CDR3 loop spans 13 amino acids. CDR3 nucleotide sequence: TGTGCCAGCAGCCCCGGGGGGCAAGAGACCCAGTACTTC. This gives the protein CASSPGGQETQYF.

The V call is TRBV5-1, the J call TRBJ1-6, with D perhaps TRBD1 (5 bases). The CDR3 spans 16 residues. Germline V gene lookup returns CDR1 SGHRS and CDR2 YFSETQ. V was clipped by 4 bases and J by 4 bases, with 15 bases between them. The DNA for the CDR3 is TGCGCCAGCAGCCGGGACGGGACCCCATATAATTCACCCCTCCACTTT. Translating it yields CASSRDGTPYNSPLHF.

The chain employs TRBV7-2 and TRBJ2-3, with D perhaps matching TRBD2 (7 bases). The CDR3 extends over 14 amino acids. The germline V and J ends were trimmed by 10 bases and 2 bases, with 16 bases remaining between them. Germline V gene lookup returns CDR1 SGHTA and CDR2 FQGNSA. The CDR3 loop is CATIRGANTDTQYF. The CDR3 DNA sequence: TGTGCCACCATTCGGGGGGCGAACACAGATACGCAGTATTTT.

V gene TRBV28 combines with J gene TRBJ1-4, with D perhaps TRBD1 (6 bases). The germline V and J ends were trimmed by 7 bases and 8 bases, with 11 bases remaining between them. The CDR3 consists of 12 residues. The germline V gene has CDR1 MDHEN and CDR2 SYDVKM. CDR3 nucleotides: TGTGCCAGCACCCGGGGGCGAGAAAAACTGTTTTTT. It is translated as CASTRGREKLFF.

This clonotype was seen more than once but under ten times. The rearrangement joins TRBV2 to TRBJ1-1; D is undetermined. Germline CDR1 reads SNHLY; CDR2 reads FYNNEI. V lost 3 bases and J lost 5, with 10 bases in between. The CDR3 loop spans 13 amino acids. The CDR3 nucleotides are TGTGCCAGCAGTGACAGGTTAAAGACTGAAGCTTTCTTT. Protein product: CASSDRLKTEAFF.

This clonotype was detected a few times. The chain recombines TRBV7-2 with TRBJ1-1; D ambiguous. V was pared by 2 bases and J by 4 bases, with 11 bases between. The CDR3 extends over 14 amino acids. Germline CDR1 reads SGHTA; CDR2 reads FQGNSA. The DNA for the CDR3 is TGTGCCAGCAGCTTATCGCCGGTATCCACTGAAGCTTTCTTT. This codes for CASSLSPVSTEAFF.

The chain recombines TRBV7-2 with TRBJ1-6; the D gene is possibly TRBD1 (5 bases). Trimming took off 5 bases at V and 7 bases at J, with 12 bases between the two ends. CDR3 length: 14 residues. The V gene's germline CDR1 is SGHTA and CDR2 FQGNSA. The DNA of the CDR3 is TGTGCCAGCAGCCAGGTCAGGGCAAATTCACCCCTCCACTTT. Amino acids: CASSQVRANSPLHF.

The chain links TRBV5-1 to TRBJ1-1; 12 nucleotides align to TRBD1. The CDR3 contains 15 residues. Unmatched junction bases numbered 3, after V lost 0 bases and J lost 6 bases. From germline, CDR1 is SGHRS and CDR2 YFSETQ. CDR3 loop: CASSLVGTGGSEAFF. CDR3 DNA sequence: TGCGCCAGCAGCTTGGTCGGGACAGGGGGCTCTGAAGCTTTCTTT.

The chain recombines TRBV25-1 with TRBJ2-3; TRBD2 matches at 8 bases. The trim removed 6 bases at V and 4 bases at J, leaving 15 bases unmatched. The CDR3 covers 17 residues. From germline, CDR1 is MGHDK and CDR2 SYGVNS. CDR3: CASRNLAGIPGSDTQYF. In DNA form, the CDR3 reads TGTGCCAGCAGGAATTTAGCGGGAATTCCAGGCTCAGATACGCAGTATTTT.

CDR3 nucleotides: TGTGCCAGCAGTTTAGGCGGAGGGAATTCACCCCTCCACTTT. Translated: CASSLGGGNSPLHF. The chain joins TRBV12-3 or TRBV12-4 to TRBJ1-6; D uncertain. V shed 1 base and J shed 7 bases, with 8 bases lying between them. This CDR3 comprises 14 residues.

V gene TRBV20-1 combines with J gene TRBJ2-7; 12 bases agree with TRBD1. Germline CDR1 DFQATT, CDR2 SNEGSKA (reference sequence). V trimming: 0 bases; J trimming: 7 bases; junction bases outside the gene matches: 4. The CDR3 loop spans 14 amino acids. The CDR3 DNA reads as TGCAGTGCTAGAGAGGGACAGGGGGCAGGGGAGCAGTACTTC. Translation gives CSAREGQGAGEQYF.

The chain recombines TRBV20-1 with TRBJ2-3, with D possibly TRBD1 on 6 matching bases. Between the trimmed V and J ends, which lost 5 bases and 4 bases, there was a span of 16 bases. The CDR3 covers 14 residues. Germline V gives CDR1 DFQATT, CDR2 SNEGSKA (reference sequence). CDR3 loop: CSALPGTFSDTQYF. The CDR3, as DNA: TGCAGTGCTCTTCCCGGGACATTTTCAGATACGCAGTATTTT.

In this sample, this clonotype turned up a few times. The DNA of the CDR3 is TGTGCCAGCAGCTCGGACGGGGACTATGGCTACACCTTC. Protein: CASSSDGDYGYTF. This chain connects TRBV11-1 to TRBJ1-2; no definite D call. The V gene lost 4 bases and the J gene lost 3 bases, with 9 bases spanning the gap. Germline loops: CDR1 SGHAT, CDR2 FQDESV (reference sequence). The CDR3 contains 13 residues.